This T cell receptor (beta chain) is drawn from a study of beta chain features in type 1 diabetes. Study-wide findings and caveats: TCRB CDR3s were moderately but significantly shorter in Type 1 diabetes patients in all four CD4+ subsets. PCR might favor shorter templates, equally in patients and controls.

The V end was cut by 6 bases, the J end by 0 bases, with 9 bases between. This CDR3 comprises 15 residues. Germline V gene data show CDR1 as MDHEN and CDR2 as SYDVKM. The whole isolated RNA underwent reverse transcription, so sequencing captured expressed TCRB transcripts. Some clones are missing from TCRdb's copy, which holds only in-frame ones; the method was immunoSEQ multiplex PCR. The table shows more than 300,000 clones, with roughly 12% occurring only once. Blood was collected once per donor into heparin, averaging approximately 110 mL. Populations obtained by sorting all exceeded 98% purity. This clone was detected only a few times. The target antigen is unknown.

The clonotype originates from a woman between 18 and 29 years old with type 1 diabetes. The chain combines TRBV28 with TRBJ2-6; D not certain. The specimen was naive CD4+ T cells from blood. Written as DNA, the CDR3 is TGTGCCAGCAGCCTAGACCTCTCTGGGGCCAACGTCCTGACTTTC. It yields the protein CASSLDLSGANVLTF.